The rows below give T cell receptor beta chains drawn from one sample of a study of Graves' ophthalmopathy and Graves' hyperthyroidism. TCRdb independently ran MiXCR on the multiplex PCR reads; one entry per CDR3 protein. The repertoire consists of 1 million to 1.3 million distinct CDR3 sequences, with about 36% occurring once and the leading ten covering 8.5% to 14%. The source material was peripheral blood or thyroid tissue (not recorded which). The origin of the receptors is an adult man with Graves' hyperthyroidism. Both conserved end residues are part of each CDR3. D genes are given only for firm matches. Rows may omit the clone size; those that give it use once, few, many or a size class.

j_call d_call v_call clone_size cdr3_nt cdr3_aa
TRBJ1-1 TRBD1 TRBV29-1 - TGCAGCGTTGTGGGCAGGGGGCTCGGGGCTTTCTTT CSVVGRGLGAFF
TRBJ1-4 TRBD1 TRBV11-1 - TGTGCCAGCAGCACCGGACAGGCATCGCCTAATGAAAAACTGTTTTTT CASSTGQASPNEKLFF
TRBJ2-5 TRBD1 TRBV15 - TGTGCCACCAGCAGATGGGGACAGGGTTTGGAGACCCAGTACTTC CATSRWGQGLETQYF
TRBJ2-7 TRBD1 TRBV20-1 - TGCAGTGCGCCCGGGACAGGGCGGTACGAGCAGTACTTC CSAPGTGRYEQYF
TRBJ1-5 - TRBV28 few TGTGCCAGCAGTTTTACGGGAATCAATCAGCCCCAGCATTTT CASSFTGINQPQHF
TRBJ1-5 - TRBV6-2/TRBV6-3 - TGTGCCAGCAGTTACTCGGGGATAGGGGGTCAGCCCCATCATTTT CASSYSGIGGQPHHF
TRBJ1-1 TRBD1 TRBV5-1 - TGCGCCAGCAGCGACGGGACAGGGGGGTACACTGAAGCTTTCTTT CASSDGTGGYTEAFF
TRBJ1-1 - TRBV7-9 - TGTGCCAGCAACCTGCACGAGAACACTGAAGCTTTCTTT CASNLHENTEAFF
TRBJ2-7 - TRBV7-9 many TGTGCCAGCAGCTCCTCGGACTTAATCAACGAGCAGTACTTC CASSSSDLINEQYF
TRBJ2-5 - TRBV19 many TGTGCCAGTAGTCGACCGAGGCAAGAGACCCAGTACTTC CASSRPRQETQYF
TRBJ1-5 - TRBV19 - TGTGCCAGTAGTATGGGAGCCCGACTGCAGCATTTT CASSMGARLQHF
TRBJ1-4 - TRBV28 - TGTGCCAGCAGTGAAGTTGCAACTAATGAAAAACTGTTTTTT CASSEVATNEKLFF
TRBJ1-2 - TRBV10-3 many TGTGCCATCAGTGTAATCAAGTCAGTTGGCTACACCTTC CAISVIKSVGYTF
TRBJ2-3 - TRBV7-2 once TGTGCCAGCAGCTTTGGCAGGGCGTCCGATACGCAGTATTTT CASSFGRASDTQYF
TRBJ2-5 - TRBV2 many TGTGCCAGCGAGAATGGTGGGGAGACCCAGTACTTC CASENGGETQYF